This TCR beta chain was recovered during a study of T cell changes during pregnancy in multiple sclerosis. Profiled with immunoSEQ multiplex PCR; TCRdb holds only in-frame clones, not every one. The sample lists tens of thousands of clones, roughly 90% occurring once. CDR3 length: 14 residues. Germline V lookup: CDR1 SEHNR, CDR2 FQNEAQ (reference sequence). V was trimmed by 3 bases and J by 5 bases, leaving 13 bases between them. The TCR comes from a female donor with multiple sclerosis, enrolled in a pregnancy study. J is TRBJ1-1 and V is TRBV7-9, with D perhaps TRBD1 (5 bases). The sample was peripheral blood, taken in the first trimester of pregnancy. CDR3 region: CASSFLQEGTEAFF. CDR3 nucleotide sequence: TGTGCCAGCAGCTTTCTACAGGAGGGGACTGAAGCTTTCTTT.